Below are 10 T cell receptor beta chains sequenced from a single sample in a study of response to subunit inactivated influenza vaccine. TCRdb redid the calling of the RT-PCR reads with MiXCR, one entry per CDR3 protein. The data contain roughly 190,000 distinct CDR3 sequences, under 15% of them seen just once; the ten biggest clones take up approximately 25%. The sequencing used CD8+ T cells sorted from PBMCs, collected roughly 5 days after vaccination. The origin of the receptors is a man between 45 and 60 years old who received an inactivated influenza vaccine.

This clonotype was seen only a few times. The V gene is TRBV19, the J gene TRBJ2-3; D possibly corresponds to TRBD2 (5 bases). Germline CDR1 and CDR2: LNHDA and SQIVND (reference sequence). The CDR3 covers 11 residues. The V gene lost 2 bases and the J gene lost 9 bases, with 6 bases spanning the gap. CDR3 DNA: TGTGCCAGTAGTATACCGGGAACGCAGTATTTT. This translates into CASSIPGTQYF. The full variable domain, completed using reference TRBV19 and TRBJ2-3, is DGGITQSPKYLFRKEGQNVTLSCEQNLNHDAMYWYRQDPGQGLRLIYYSQIVNDFQKGDIAEGYSVSREKKESFPLTVTSAQKNPTAFYLCASSIPGTQYFGPGTRLTVL.

This clonotype has ten or more counts. This chain uses TRBV30 with TRBJ2-7; D is perhaps TRBD2 (6 bases). The CDR3 is made up of 12 amino acids. The germline CDR1 and CDR2 sequences are GTSNPN and SVGIG (reference sequence). The V end lost 0 bases, the J end lost 5 bases, and 8 bases lay between the germline ends. The CDR3 sequence is CAWSVGGDEQYF. CDR3 in DNA: TGTGCCTGGAGTGTGGGGGGTGACGAGCAGTACTTC. Supplemented by reference TRBV30 and TRBJ2-7, the full variable domain reads SQTIHQWPATLVQPVGSPLSLECTVEGTSNPNLYWYRQAAGRGLQLLFYSVGIGQISSEVPQNLSASRPQDRQFILSSKKLLLSDSGFYLCAWSVGGDEQYFGPGTRLTVT.

This clonotype has just a few counts. The chain couples TRBV28 to TRBJ2-7, with D hard to call. This CDR3 comprises 13 residues. Trimming removed 6 bases from V and 6 bases from J, with 15 bases in between. Germline CDR1 is MDHEN and CDR2 is SYDVKM. For the CDR3, the DNA is TGTGCCAGCAGGGGCGGAGTCTCATCCGAGCAGTACTTC. This sequence encodes CASRGGVSSEQYF.

This clonotype was found a few times. The rearrangement joins TRBV5-1 to TRBJ1-1, with a possible D match to TRBD1 (5 bases). The length of the CDR3 is 14 residues. Trimming cost V 4 bases and J 6 bases, with 16 bases left between them. Germline values: CDR1 SGHRS, CDR2 YFSETQ. The CDR3 protein is CASSAGDGRAEAFF. Here the CDR3 DNA reads TGCGCCAGCAGCGCCGGGGACGGGAGGGCTGAAGCTTTCTTT.

This clonotype was recorded many times. The V call is TRBV12-3 or TRBV12-4, the J call TRBJ1-1; perhaps TRBD1 as D (6 bases). V lost 7 bases and J lost 4, with 16 bases in between. CDR3 length: 14 residues. Here the CDR3 DNA reads TGTGCCAGCAACCCTGGGGGGCGGGGCACTGAAGCTTTCTTT. Encoded protein: CASNPGGRGTEAFF.

This clonotype was observed a handful of times. The gene calls are TRBV5-6 and TRBJ2-7; 9 positions match TRBD1. V lost 4 bases and J lost 7; bases outside the gene matches: 9. The CDR3 length is 14 residues. Germline V gives CDR1 SGHDT, CDR2 YYEEEE. CDR3 protein: CASSVGQGRGEQYF. CDR3 nucleotide sequence: TGTGCCAGCAGCGTGGGACAGGGAAGAGGGGAGCAGTACTTC. Based on the CDR3 plus reference TRBV5-6 and TRBJ2-7, the full variable domain is DAGVTQSPTHLIKTRGQQVTLRCSPKSGHDTVSWYQQALGQGPQFIFQYYEEEERQRGNFPDRFSGHQFPNYSSELNVNALLLGDSALYLCASSVGQGRGEQYFGPGTRLTVT.

This clonotype came up a few times. CDR3: CASSLTSSEAFF. In DNA, the CDR3 is TGTGCCAGCAGCTTGACATCCTCCGAAGCTTTCTTT. The rearrangement joins TRBV5-6 to TRBJ1-1; no clear D gene. CDR1 is SGHDT, CDR2 YYEEEE, per germline. This CDR3 is built from 12 residues. V gave up 1 base and J gave up 8 bases, with 9 bases separating them.

This clonotype was detected only a few times. The V and J genes are TRBV4-3 and TRBJ2-1; TRBD2 matches at 9 bases. The CDR3 loop spans 16 amino acids. V gave up 6 bases and J gave up 7 bases; unmatched junction bases: 13. The germline gives CDR1 LGHNA, CDR2 YSLEER. CDR3 region: CASSLGSGRSRNEQFF. As DNA, the CDR3 is TGCGCCAGCAGTCTGGGAAGCGGGAGGTCAAGGAATGAGCAGTTCTTC.

This clonotype was seen a few times. V gene TRBV29-1 combines with J gene TRBJ1-1; TRBD1 might be the D (6 bases). The germline V and J ends were trimmed by 4 bases and 0 bases, with 9 bases remaining between them. This CDR3 contains 13 residues. Germline CDR1 SQVTM, CDR2 ANQGSEA. CDR3 nucleotide sequence: TGCAGCGTTGGACAGGCCCTGAACACTGAAGCTTTCTTT. Protein: CSVGQALNTEAFF.

This clonotype was detected a few times. This sequence joins TRBV11-2 and TRBJ2-7; the match to TRBD2 covers 12 bases. This CDR3 is 16 amino acids long. CDR1 is SGHAT, CDR2 FQNNGV, per germline. V shed 5 bases and J 4 bases; nucleotides not matched to a gene: 9. The CDR3 DNA is TGTGCCAGCAGCGAGCCCCTAGCGGGAGGGCCATACGAGCAGTACTTC. It specifies CASSEPLAGGPYEQYF.